The 19 T cell receptor beta chains listed next were all sequenced from one sample in a study of Graves' ophthalmopathy and Graves' hyperthyroidism. RNA transcripts were the source from which TCR beta CDR3 regions were amplified. RT-PCR in the first round used HTBI primers; a second-round multiplex PCR followed. Using its own MiXCR run on the multiplex PCR reads, TCRdb lists one record per CDR3 protein. The table includes about 400,000 distinct CDR3 sequences, 18% detected once. Sequencing was performed on peripheral blood. These TCRs come from a woman under 30 with Graves' ophthalmopathy.

At least ten counts were recorded for this clonotype. The chain carries TRBV4-3 and TRBJ1-2, with 8 bases aligning to TRBD1. CDR3 length: 16 residues. V gave up 0 bases and J gave up 8 bases; unmatched junction bases: 11. Germline CDR1 LGHNA, CDR2 YSLEER. CDR3 DNA sequence: TGCGCCAGCAGCCAAGATGTGACGGGACAGGCGAGAGGCTACACCTTC. Translated, it gives CASSQDVTGQARGYTF.

The table lists this clonotype with many counts. The genes are TRBV7-2 and TRBJ2-2; D is unclear. V lost 3 bases and J 6 bases, leaving 14 bases between the germline ends. This CDR3 is 15 amino acids long. Germline CDR1 and CDR2: SGHTA and FQGNSA. The CDR3: CASSFSGRGAGELFF. CDR3 coding DNA: TGTGCCAGCAGCTTTAGTGGGCGCGGTGCCGGGGAGCTGTTTTTT.

The rearrangement links TRBV6-5 to TRBJ2-7; possibly TRBD1 for D (6 bases). V lost 4 bases, J lost 3 bases, and 22 bases lay in between. Germline V gene data show CDR1 as MNHEY and CDR2 as SVGAGI. The CDR3 contains 17 residues. The CDR3 loop reads CASSSAAATGTLYEQYF. The CDR3 DNA is TGTGCCAGCAGTTCCGCCGCGGCCACCGGGACACTCTACGAGCAGTACTTC.

This clonotype has only a few counts. The rearrangement joins TRBV6-4 to TRBJ1-6; D ambiguous. The CDR3 totals 13 residues. In germline, CDR1 is MRHNA, CDR2 SNTAGT. With 8 bases removed from V and 5 bases from J, the gap between germline ends came to 10 bases. Written as DNA, the CDR3 is TGTGCCAGCTCTCTTTCGGATAATTCACCCCTCCACTTT. Translation: CASSLSDNSPLHF.

The genes are TRBV28 and TRBJ2-7, with 8 positions matching TRBD2. The junction had 8 bases not matched to a gene; V was cut back by 6 bases and J by 10 bases. Germline V gives CDR1 MDHEN, CDR2 SYDVKM. There are 12 residues in the CDR3. In DNA, the CDR3 is TGTGCCAGCAGCACGGCGGGGGGCCTCCAGTACTTC. It encodes CASSTAGGLQYF. Together with reference TRBV28 and TRBJ2-7, the CDR3 gives the full variable domain: DVKVTQSSRYLVKRTGEKVFLECVQDMDHENMFWYRQDPGLGLRLIYFSYDVKMKEKGDIPEGYSVSREKKERFSLILESASTNQTSMYLCASSTAGGLQYFGPGTRLTVT.

The gene calls are TRBV6-1 and TRBJ2-1, with D perhaps TRBD2 (5 bases). The CDR3 spans 13 residues. V gave up 7 bases and J gave up 0 bases, with 7 bases separating them. CDR1 MNHNS and CDR2 SASEGT come from the germline V gene. This CDR3 reads CASTGSSYNEQFF. CDR3 DNA: TGTGCCAGCACTGGGAGCTCCTACAATGAGCAGTTCTTC.

This clonotype came up many times. The chain recombines TRBV6-2 or TRBV6-3 with TRBJ1-5, with D unclear. CDR1 and CDR2 (germline): MNHEY, SVGEGT. The V and J ends lost 6 bases and 1 base respectively, with 13 bases between them. The CDR3 is 15 amino acids. CDR3 sequence reads: CASSEAGSSNQPQHF. In DNA, the CDR3 is TGTGCCAGCAGCGAGGCGGGCAGCAGCAATCAGCCCCAGCATTTT.

V is TRBV6-1 and J is TRBJ2-7, with 7 nucleotides matching TRBD1. The CDR3 is 15 amino acids. Germline values: CDR1 MNHNS, CDR2 SASEGT. V gave up 4 bases and J gave up 3 bases; unmatched junction bases: 9. The CDR3 region has the DNA TGTGCCAGCAGTGCCCTACAGGGGAGCCACTACGAGCAGTACTTC. Its translation: CASSALQGSHYEQYF.

This clonotype was observed at least ten times. V usage is TRBV28 and J usage is TRBJ2-5, with 7 bases that match TRBD1. Germline CDR1 is MDHEN and CDR2 is SYDVKM. V shed 5 bases and J 4 bases; nucleotides not matched to a gene: 10. The CDR3 consists of 15 residues. The CDR3 region is CASSPVTSGGETQYF. CDR3 nucleotide sequence: TGTGCCAGCAGTCCAGTGACATCAGGGGGAGAGACCCAGTACTTC.

A remark on this clonotype: A read error may produce the germline difference seen at one junction end. This sequence joins TRBV2 and TRBJ1-5, with D possibly matching TRBD1 (6 bases). Germline-derived CDR1 and CDR2 are SNHLY and FYNNEI. The CDR3 extends over 15 amino acids. As DNA, the CDR3 is TGTGTCAGCAGCGGGCAGGGGTTAAGCAATCAGCCCCAGCATTTT. The encoded protein is CVSSGQGLSNQPQHF.

There are many counts of this clonotype. V is TRBV19 and J is TRBJ2-2; 7 nucleotides align to TRBD1. This CDR3 is 16 amino acids long. Germline V gene sequence: CDR1 LNHDA, CDR2 SQIVND (reference sequence). V dropped 8 bases and J dropped 0; count of bases not matched to a gene: 9. CDR3 amino acids: CASAHLTGANTGELFF. The CDR3 DNA sequence: TGTGCCAGTGCCCACCTCACAGGGGCGAACACCGGGGAGCTGTTTTTT. The variable domain in full, completed from reference TRBV19 and TRBJ2-2, reads DGGITQSPKYLFRKEGQNVTLSCEQNLNHDAMYWYRQDPGQGLRLIYYSQIVNDFQKGDIAEGYSVSREKKESFPLTVTSAQKNPTAFYLCASAHLTGANTGELFFGEGSRLTVL.

This clonotype has ten or more counts. V and J are TRBV12-3 or TRBV12-4 and TRBJ2-5; TRBD1 matches at 7 bases. The CDR3 is 14 amino acids. Trimming cost V 1 base and J 7 bases; bases outside gene matches: 6. The CDR3 nucleotides read TGTGCCAGCAGTTTAGTTAGGGGGCGAGGGACCCAGTACTTC. Its translation is CASSLVRGRGTQYF.

The sample holds many counts of this clonotype. The V and J genes are TRBV29-1 and TRBJ2-7; D could derive from TRBD1 or TRBD2 (6 bases each). The CDR3 is made up of 11 amino acids. In germline, CDR1 is SQVTM, CDR2 ANQGSEA. V gave up 7 bases and J gave up 7 bases, with 14 bases separating them. Here the CDR3 reads CSGGGGGEQYF. The CDR3 nucleotides are TGCAGCGGAGGAGGGGGTGGAGAGCAGTACTTC.

This clonotype was counted at least ten times. This chain joins TRBV28 and TRBJ2-7, with TRBD1 as a possible D gene (5 bases). With 2 bases removed from V and 7 bases from J, the gap between germline ends came to 9 bases. The germline V gene has CDR1 MDHEN and CDR2 SYDVKM. The CDR3 runs to 12 residues. In DNA, the CDR3 is TGTGCCAGCAGTTTAGGGGCGAGGGAGCAGTACTTC. Translated: CASSLGAREQYF.

This clonotype was seen at least ten times. The chain couples TRBV30 to TRBJ1-6; D is ambiguous. Trimming cost V 3 bases and J 10 bases, with 13 bases left between them. The CDR3 runs to 13 residues. Germline V gene sequence: CDR1 GTSNPN, CDR2 SVGIG (reference sequence). In DNA, the CDR3 is TGTGCCTGGAGGACGAGGGTCCGGTCACCCCTCCACTTT. Translating it yields CAWRTRVRSPLHF. Combining the CDR3 with reference TRBV30 and TRBJ1-6 gives the whole variable domain SQTIHQWPATLVQPVGSPLSLECTVEGTSNPNLYWYRQAAGRGLQLLFYSVGIGQISSEVPQNLSASRPQDRQFILSSKKLLLSDSGFYLCAWRTRVRSPLHFGNGTRLTVT.

This chain links TRBV11-2 with TRBJ1-1, with TRBD1 matching over 9 bases. This CDR3 is built from 18 residues. The germline V gene has CDR1 SGHAT and CDR2 FQNNGV. J gave up 0 bases and V 5 bases, and 13 bases lay outside the gene matches. CDR3 nucleotide sequence: TGTGCCAGCAGCCCCTACTCCGGGACAGGGATCATGAACACTGAAGCTTTCTTT. This sequence encodes CASSPYSGTGIMNTEAFF. The full variable domain, rest sourced from reference TRBV11-2 and TRBJ1-1, is EAGVAQSPRYKIIEKRQSVAFWCNPISGHATLYWYQQILGQGPKLLIQFQNNGVVDDSQLPKDRFSAERLKGVDSTLKIQPAKLEDSAVYLCASSPYSGTGIMNTEAFFGQGTRLTVV.

This clonotype was counted at least ten times. The chain has TRBV7-3 and TRBJ2-2; D gene unclear. The CDR3 is made up of 16 amino acids. V dropped 5 bases and J dropped 3 bases, with 16 bases sitting between them. Per germline, CDR1 SGHTA and CDR2 FQGTGA. The DNA for the CDR3 is TGTGCCAGCAGCAACGACAACGATTGGGACACCGGGGAGCTGTTTTTT. It translates to CASSNDNDWDTGELFF.

This clonotype was seen a handful of times. The chain couples TRBV11-2 to TRBJ2-7; 10 nucleotides agree with TRBD1. Germline CDR1 SGHAT, CDR2 FQNNGV. The CDR3 length is 17 residues. With V trimmed by 5 bases and J by 4 bases, 14 bases remained unmatched. In nucleotides, the CDR3 is TGTGCCAGCAGCCCTAATCCGGGACAGGGGAGCTTTTACGAGCAGTACTTC. It codes for CASSPNPGQGSFYEQYF.

This clonotype was recorded at least ten times. The chain uses TRBV6-2 or TRBV6-3 and TRBJ2-5; D assignment may be TRBD1 or TRBD2 (5 bases each). The V end lost 7 bases, the J end lost 4 bases, and 13 bases lay between the germline ends. The CDR3 extends over 13 amino acids. Germline lookup yields CDR1 MNHEY and CDR2 SVGEGT. CDR3 coding DNA: TGTGCCAGCACATGGGACGAGGTAGAGACCCAGTACTTC. Residues: CASTWDEVETQYF.